The 15 T cell receptor beta chains reported below all come from one sample, sequenced in a study of a mutant IDH1 vaccine in newly diagnosed glioma. As for time point: week 35, safety follow-up. The vaccine gave 300 ug of a 20-mer mutant IDH1 peptide subcutaneously per dose. Their antigens are not known. Profiled with immunoSEQ multiplex PCR; TCRdb holds only in-frame clones, not every one. The sample consists of tens of thousands of clones, 81% of them appearing once. Sequencing was performed on PBMCs, taken from a glioma patient whose treatment included an IDH1 peptide vaccine. The receptors originated from a woman in her 40s with glioma. Some clones in this sample may be carry-over from other donors' samples.

The CDR3 sequence: CASSVRGNDDDEQYF. The CDR3 coding sequence is TGTGCCAGCAGCGTACGGGGCAACGATGACGACGAGCAGTACTTC. The V and J genes are TRBV4-2 and TRBJ2-7; D is perhaps TRBD1 or TRBD2 (5 bases each). V dropped 5 bases and J dropped 5 bases, with 19 bases sitting between them. Looked up from germline, CDR1 is LGHNA and CDR2 is YNFKEQ. The CDR3 consists of 15 residues.

The V call is TRBV7-2, the J call TRBJ1-3, with D possibly TRBD1 on 5 matching bases. The CDR3 consists of 16 residues. V was cut by 2 bases and J by 1 base, with 12 bases left in between. The V gene's germline CDR1 is SGHTA and CDR2 FQGNSA. CDR3 nucleotide sequence: TGTGCCAGCAGCTTACAGGGTGGAACTTCTGGAAACACCATATATTTT. This sequence encodes CASSLQGGTSGNTIYF.

This chain connects TRBV2 to TRBJ2-2; no clear D gene. Germline V lookup: CDR1 SNHLY, CDR2 FYNNEI. Trimming left V 8 bases short and J 2 bases short, with 12 bases between. CDR3 length: 14 residues. CDR3 loop: CASDKYLNTGELFF. In DNA, the CDR3 is TGTGCCAGCGACAAGTACCTAAACACCGGGGAGCTGTTTTTT.

The J gene is TRBJ1-4, the V gene TRBV7-9; 7 bases fit TRBD1. J lost 13 bases, V lost 5 bases, and 10 bases had no gene match. This CDR3 region has 13 residues. Germline V gives CDR1 SEHNR, CDR2 FQNEAQ (reference sequence). CDR3 in amino acids: CASSPMTGSGLFF. In nucleotides, the CDR3 is TGTGCCAGCAGCCCTATGACAGGGTCAGGACTGTTTTTT.

Only a few counts were recorded for this clone. The chain joins TRBV5-1 to TRBJ2-1; 10 bases line up with TRBD2. The germline CDR1 and CDR2 sequences are SGHRS and YFSETQ. This CDR3 spans 14 amino acids. The trim removed 5 bases at V and 2 bases at J, leaving 1 base unmatched. The chain's CDR3 is CASRLAGPYNEQFF. Here the CDR3 DNA reads TGCGCCAGCAGACTAGCGGGACCCTACAATGAGCAGTTCTTC. The full variable domain, with the rest looked up from reference TRBV5-1 and TRBJ2-1, is KAGVTQTPRYLIKTRGQQVTLSCSPISGHRSVSWYQQTPGQGLQFLFEYFSETQRNKGNFPGRFSGRQFSNSRSEMNVSTLELGDSALYLCASRLAGPYNEQFFGPGTRLTVL.

This clone appeared a single time. V gene TRBV10-3 combines with J gene TRBJ1-4, with D perhaps TRBD1 (5 bases). Germline V gene data show CDR1 as ENHRY and CDR2 as SYGVKD. The CDR3 has 16 amino acids. V was pared by 0 bases and J by 7 bases, with 15 bases between. Here the CDR3 DNA reads TGTGCCATCAGTGAGTCGATTGGGGCCGCCGGTGAAAAACTGTTTTTT. It specifies CAISESIGAAGEKLFF.

The gene calls are TRBV6-5 and TRBJ2-2; D not certain. The CDR3 runs 15 residues. V lost 6 bases, J lost 0 bases, and 11 bases lay in between. Germline CDR1 MNHEY, CDR2 SVGAGI. CDR3 region: CASSIIGPNTGELFF. Here the CDR3 DNA reads TGTGCCAGCAGCATCATTGGTCCGAACACCGGGGAGCTGTTTTTT.

CDR3 region: CASSLTGISYNSPLHF. The CDR3 DNA is TGTGCCAGCAGTTTAACTGGAATCTCCTATAATTCACCCCTCCACTTT. The rearrangement links TRBV27 to TRBJ1-6; D call uncertain. Deletions cut 2 bases from V and 0 bases from J, with 8 bases between. The CDR3 runs 16 residues. Looked up from germline, CDR1 is MNHEY and CDR2 is SMNVEV (reference sequence).

The V call is TRBV5-4, the J call TRBJ2-6; D is uncertain. The germline gives CDR1 SGHNT, CDR2 YYREEE (reference sequence). The CDR3 has 17 amino acids. Between the trimmed V and J ends, which lost 5 bases and 2 bases, there was a span of 17 bases. Here the CDR3 DNA reads TGTGCCAGCAGGTTGTTATTGCGCAGGCCTGGGGCCAACGTCCTGACTTTC. Its protein is CASRLLLRRPGANVLTF. Combining the CDR3 with reference TRBV5-4 and TRBJ2-6 gives the whole variable domain ETGVTQSPTHLIKTRGQQVTLRCSSQSGHNTVSWYQQALGQGPQFIFQYYREEENGRGNFPPRFSGLQFPNYSSELNVNALELDDSALYLCASRLLLRRPGANVLTFGAGSRLTVL.

Only a few counts were recorded for this clone. The chain has TRBV9 and TRBJ1-1; no firm D call. The germline V and J ends were trimmed by 0 bases and 4 bases, with 7 bases remaining between them. The CDR3 has 13 residues. The V gene's germline CDR1 is SGDLS and CDR2 YYNGEE. The CDR3 DNA sequence: TGTGCCAGCAGCGTAGTTTACTCCACTGAAGCTTTCTTT. Translated, it gives CASSVVYSTEAFF.

This chain uses TRBV5-5 with TRBJ2-7; D possibly corresponds to TRBD1 (5 bases). V shed 2 bases and J shed 5 bases, with 17 bases lying between them. The germline CDR1 and CDR2 sequences are SGHKS and YYEKEE (reference sequence). This CDR3 has 15 amino acids. CDR3 sequence (DNA): TGTGCCAGCAGCTTATCGGACACCCTAAGGGACGAGCAGTACTTC. It translates to CASSLSDTLRDEQYF.

This chain connects TRBV2 to TRBJ2-7; tentatively, D is TRBD1 or TRBD2 (5 bases each). The CDR3 covers 12 residues. Germline V gives CDR1 SNHLY, CDR2 FYNNEI. Trimming left V 6 bases short and J 2 bases short, with 8 bases between. The chain's CDR3 is CASRGRTYEQYF. The CDR3 DNA sequence: TGTGCCAGCAGGGGACGGACCTACGAGCAGTACTTC.

This clone was detected only a few times. The rearrangement joins TRBV9 to TRBJ2-3, with D unclear. The CDR3 contains 12 residues. Germline V lookup: CDR1 SGDLS, CDR2 YYNGEE. The germline V and J ends were trimmed by 0 bases and 5 bases, with 4 bases remaining between them. The DNA for the CDR3 is TGTGCCAGCAGCGTAGAGGGAGATACGCAGTATTTT. Its protein product is CASSVEGDTQYF.

The chain recombines TRBV4-3 with TRBJ1-4; D is possibly TRBD1 (6 bases). The CDR3 contains 12 residues. Germline-derived CDR1 and CDR2 are LGHNA and YSLEER. The CDR3 nucleotides read TGCGCATCCACAGGGACGGGAGAAAAACTGTTTTTT. Its protein product is CASTGTGEKLFF.

By share, this clone ranks as medium-sized. V usage is TRBV9 and J usage is TRBJ1-2; a weak D match, TRBD1 (5 bases). CDR1 SGDLS and CDR2 YYNGEE come from the germline V gene. The CDR3 sequence is 14 residues long. The V gene lost 0 bases and the J gene lost 8 bases, with 14 bases spanning the gap. In DNA form, the CDR3 reads TGTGCCAGCAGCGTAGCGGGGACCCTCGGCGGCTACACCTTC. Translating it yields CASSVAGTLGGYTF.